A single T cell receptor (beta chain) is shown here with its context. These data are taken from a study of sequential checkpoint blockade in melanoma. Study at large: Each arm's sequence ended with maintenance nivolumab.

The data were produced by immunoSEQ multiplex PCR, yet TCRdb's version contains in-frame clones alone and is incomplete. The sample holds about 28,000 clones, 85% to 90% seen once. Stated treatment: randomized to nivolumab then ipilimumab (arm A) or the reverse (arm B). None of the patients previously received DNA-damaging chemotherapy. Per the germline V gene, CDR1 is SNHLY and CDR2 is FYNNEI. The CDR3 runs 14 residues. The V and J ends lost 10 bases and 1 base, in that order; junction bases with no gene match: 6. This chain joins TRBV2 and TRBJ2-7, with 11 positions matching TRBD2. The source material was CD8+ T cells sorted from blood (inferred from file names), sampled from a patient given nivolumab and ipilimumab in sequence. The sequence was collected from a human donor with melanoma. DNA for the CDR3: TGTGCCACTACCGGGACTAGCGGATCCTACGAGCAGTACTTC. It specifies CATTGTSGSYEQYF.